A selection of T cell receptor beta chains follows, all from one sample in a study of identical twins. TCRdb redid the calling of the 5' RACE reads with MiXCR, one entry per CDR3 protein. This sample has about 300,000 distinct CDR3 sequences; roughly an eighth occur once, and the top ten carry 7.2%. These same data were also listed under a study on yellow fever vaccine responses in identical twins.

The sequenced material came from CD8+ T cells sorted from blood. These receptors all come from a woman aged 18-29 years in good health. The CDR3 runs from the conserved cysteine through the conserved F or W. Each record gives: clone size, D gene, V gene, J gene, CDR3 protein, CDR3 DNA. The D gene is left open where the match is weak. Some rows mark clone size as missing; the rest say once, few, many or name a class of expanded clone.

size: NA
D: NA
V: TRBV28
J: TRBJ1-2
CDR3: CASSLASAPTLGGYTF
DNA: TGTGCCAGCAGTTTAGCGTCAGCCCCTACCCTTGGGGGCTACACCTTC

size: NA
D: TRBD1
V: TRBV10-3
J: TRBJ2-3
CDR3: CAISELRGQFGDTQYF
DNA: TGTGCCATCAGTGAGTTAAGGGGGCAGTTTGGAGATACGCAGTATTTT

size: few
D: NA
V: TRBV6-5
J: TRBJ2-7
CDR3: CASSYLGGLTYEQYF
DNA: TGTGCCAGCAGTTACCTCGGGGGATTGACCTACGAGCAGTACTTC

size: NA
D: TRBD2
V: TRBV20-1
J: TRBJ2-7
CDR3: CSARDQALGGYEQYF
DNA: TGCAGTGCTAGAGATCAGGCCCTGGGAGGGTACGAGCAGTACTTC

size: few
D: TRBD2
V: TRBV10-1
J: TRBJ2-7
CDR3: CANQAGEQYF
DNA: TGCGCCAACCAAGCGGGGGAGCAGTACTTC

size: many
D: NA
V: TRBV7-7
J: TRBJ2-5
CDR3: CASSPDMAETQYF
DNA: TGTGCCAGCAGCCCAGACATGGCGGAGACCCAGTACTTC

size: few
D: NA
V: TRBV7-9
J: TRBJ1-6
CDR3: CASSSPRYNSPLHF
DNA: TGTGCCAGCAGTTCCCCTAGGTATAATTCACCCCTCCACTTT

size: few
D: NA
V: TRBV28
J: TRBJ2-1
CDR3: CASSLEGAEQFF
DNA: TGTGCCAGCAGTTTGGAGGGGGCGGAGCAGTTCTTC

size: few
D: TRBD1
V: TRBV7-6
J: TRBJ2-1
CDR3: CASSLHPYETGEMIVDEQFF
DNA: TGTGCCAGCAGCTTACATCCTTACGAAACAGGGGAGATGATTGTCGATGAGCAGTTCTTC

size: few
D: TRBD1
V: TRBV19
J: TRBJ2-1
CDR3: CASSYSGQGNNEQFF
DNA: TGTGCCAGTAGTTATTCAGGACAGGGCAACAATGAGCAGTTCTTC

size: many
D: TRBD2
V: TRBV28
J: TRBJ2-1
CDR3: CASSLCQLASGPSYNEQFF
DNA: TGTGCCAGCAGTTTATGCCAGCTGGCTAGCGGACCCTCCTACAATGAGCAGTTCTTC

size: NA
D: TRBD1
V: TRBV15
J: TRBJ1-5
CDR3: CATSREGRGVQPQHF
DNA: TGTGCCACCAGCAGGGAGGGCAGGGGGGTCCAGCCCCAGCATTTT

size: few
D: NA
V: TRBV6-2/TRBV6-3
J: TRBJ2-2
CDR3: CASSFPSGELFF
DNA: TGTGCCAGCAGTTTCCCTAGTGGGGAGCTGTTTTTT

size: NA
D: NA
V: TRBV9
J: TRBJ1-1
CDR3: CASSPYSGSEAFF
DNA: TGTGCCAGCAGCCCCTATTCTGGGAGTGAAGCTTTCTTT

size: NA
D: TRBD1
V: TRBV28
J: TRBJ2-3
CDR3: CASSLRTGTTDTQYF
DNA: TGTGCCAGCAGTTTACGGACAGGGACCACAGATACGCAGTATTTT

size: many
D: NA
V: TRBV5-6
J: TRBJ2-1
CDR3: CASSTGLDVNEQFF
DNA: TGTGCCAGCAGCACGGGACTTGACGTCAATGAGCAGTTCTTC

size: few
D: NA
V: TRBV12-3/TRBV12-4
J: TRBJ2-1
CDR3: CASSLHRPQDEQFF
DNA: TGTGCCAGCAGTTTGCACCGGCCCCAGGATGAGCAGTTCTTC

size: NA
D: NA
V: TRBV16
J: TRBJ2-1
CDR3: CASSQSADSYNEQFF
DNA: TGTGCCAGCAGCCAATCGGCCGATTCCTACAATGAGCAGTTCTTC

size: many
D: TRBD2
V: TRBV29-1
J: TRBJ2-2
CDR3: CSATSGSPYTGELFF
DNA: TGCAGCGCGACTAGCGGGAGTCCGTACACCGGGGAGCTGTTTTTT

size: NA
D: NA
V: TRBV5-5
J: TRBJ1-1
CDR3: CASSLVVGSREAFF
DNA: TGTGCCAGCAGCTTGGTTGTTGGCAGCAGAGAAGCTTTCTTT

size: NA
D: NA
V: TRBV7-6
J: TRBJ1-1
CDR3: CASTPLSQGMWGTEAFF
DNA: TGTGCCAGCACTCCTTTATCTCAGGGGATGTGGGGAACTGAAGCTTTCTTT

size: many
D: NA
V: TRBV12-3/TRBV12-4
J: TRBJ2-2
CDR3: CASSRSGELFF
DNA: TGTGCCAGCAGTCGGTCCGGGGAGCTGTTTTTT

size: many
D: NA
V: TRBV12-3/TRBV12-4
J: TRBJ2-3
CDR3: CASSLGAPHTDTQYF
DNA: TGTGCCAGCAGTCTAGGCGCTCCACACACAGATACGCAGTATTTT

size: NA
D: NA
V: TRBV11-2
J: TRBJ2-1
CDR3: CASSLLARGNEQFF
DNA: TGTGCCAGCAGCTTACTGGCTAGGGGCAATGAGCAGTTCTTC

size: NA
D: NA
V: TRBV29-1
J: TRBJ2-1
CDR3: CSVEEWDKGNYEQFF
DNA: TGCAGCGTTGAAGAATGGGACAAAGGAAACTATGAGCAGTTCTTC

size: few
D: TRBD1
V: TRBV9
J: TRBJ2-5
CDR3: CASSPWDRTQETQYF
DNA: TGTGCCAGCAGCCCGTGGGACAGGACCCAAGAGACCCAGTACTTC

size: many
D: TRBD1
V: TRBV9
J: TRBJ2-1
CDR3: CASSVSGTGVHNEQFF
DNA: TGTGCCAGCAGCGTATCCGGGACAGGGGTACACAATGAGCAGTTCTTC

size: many
D: NA
V: TRBV7-6
J: TRBJ1-4
CDR3: CASTTGGSRGEKLFF
DNA: TGTGCCAGCACAACTGGTGGGTCGCGCGGGGAAAAACTGTTTTTT

size: NA
D: NA
V: TRBV6-4
J: TRBJ1-1
CDR3: CASSTAPDSTEAFF
DNA: TGTGCCAGCAGTACAGCCCCTGATAGCACTGAAGCTTTCTTT

size: NA
D: NA
V: TRBV20-1
J: TRBJ2-3
CDR3: CSARAKRGGESDTQYF
DNA: TGCAGTGCTAGAGCAAAAAGAGGGGGGGAATCCGATACGCAGTATTTT

size: few
D: NA
V: TRBV6-1
J: TRBJ1-5
CDR3: CASSVGEVWGELNQPQHF
DNA: TGTGCCAGCAGTGTGGGGGAAGTTTGGGGGGAACTGAATCAGCCCCAGCATTTT

size: many
D: NA
V: TRBV2
J: TRBJ1-6
CDR3: CASSGLQTYDSPLHF
DNA: TGTGCCAGCTCAGGTCTTCAGACATACGATTCACCCCTCCACTTT

size: NA
D: TRBD2
V: TRBV7-8
J: TRBJ2-3
CDR3: CASSPNRLAGGPGTDTQYF
DNA: TGTGCCAGCAGCCCGAACCGACTAGCGGGGGGGCCGGGCACAGATACGCAGTATTTT

size: many
D: NA
V: TRBV4-1
J: TRBJ1-1
CDR3: CASSLGGVEAFF
DNA: TGCGCCAGCAGCCTAGGGGGAGTTGAAGCTTTCTTT

size: few
D: TRBD1
V: TRBV20-1
J: TRBJ2-5
CDR3: CSATEYGQGKETQYF
DNA: TGCAGTGCTACAGAGTACGGACAGGGGAAAGAGACCCAGTACTTC

size: many
D: NA
V: TRBV20-1
J: TRBJ1-6
CDR3: CSARDRTSYNSPLHF
DNA: TGCAGTGCTAGAGACAGGACCTCCTATAATTCACCCCTCCACTTT

size: few
D: TRBD2
V: TRBV2
J: TRBJ2-7
CDR3: CASSEAQTSGSYEQYF
DNA: TGTGCCAGCAGTGAAGCGCAAACTAGCGGGAGTTACGAGCAGTACTTC

size: NA
D: TRBD2
V: TRBV29-1
J: TRBJ2-7
CDR3: CSVGGGQGGRMYEQYF
DNA: TGCAGCGTGGGCGGGGGTCAGGGCGGTCGAATGTACGAGCAGTACTTC

size: NA
D: TRBD1
V: TRBV6-5
J: TRBJ1-4
CDR3: CASRLQGVGEKLFF
DNA: TGTGCCAGCAGATTACAGGGGGTGGGAGAAAAACTGTTTTTT

size: NA
D: TRBD1
V: TRBV6-1
J: TRBJ1-4
CDR3: CASRDRTGFEEKLFF
DNA: TGTGCCAGCAGGGACCGGACAGGGTTTGAGGAAAAACTGTTTTTT

size: few
D: TRBD1
V: TRBV5-4
J: TRBJ1-2
CDR3: CASSGRQGRDYGYTF
DNA: TGTGCCAGCAGCGGACGACAGGGGAGAGACTATGGCTACACCTTC

size: NA
D: TRBD1
V: TRBV11-2
J: TRBJ2-1
CDR3: CASSPTPGQGNNEQFF
DNA: TGTGCCAGCAGCCCGACACCGGGACAGGGAAACAATGAGCAGTTCTTC

size: many
D: NA
V: TRBV15
J: TRBJ2-6
CDR3: CATSEDSGANVLTF
DNA: TGTGCCACCTCGGAGGATTCTGGGGCCAACGTCCTGACTTTC

size: few
D: NA
V: TRBV28
J: TRBJ1-1
CDR3: CASSLLSGGEAFF
DNA: TGTGCCAGCAGTTTATTATCCGGGGGCGAAGCTTTCTTT

size: NA
D: NA
V: TRBV2
J: TRBJ2-1
CDR3: CASSVVVGNEQFF
DNA: TGTGCCAGCAGTGTCGTGGTGGGCAATGAGCAGTTCTTC

size: few
D: NA
V: TRBV18
J: TRBJ2-5
CDR3: CASSPPFYQETQYF
DNA: TGTGCCAGCTCACCACCGTTCTACCAAGAGACCCAGTACTTC

size: NA
D: TRBD2
V: TRBV7-9
J: TRBJ2-1
CDR3: CASSLPTRGSNNEQFF
DNA: TGTGCCAGCAGCTTACCTACGCGGGGGTCCAACAATGAGCAGTTCTTC

size: few
D: NA
V: TRBV6-1
J: TRBJ1-5
CDR3: CASSPAEGVNQPQHF
DNA: TGTGCCAGCAGTCCGGCGGAGGGGGTAAATCAGCCCCAGCATTTT

size: NA
D: TRBD1
V: TRBV6-1
J: TRBJ2-7
CDR3: CASSLRQGLHEQYF
DNA: TGTGCCAGCAGCCTCCGACAGGGGCTCCACGAGCAGTACTTC

size: NA
D: NA
V: TRBV28
J: TRBJ2-1
CDR3: CATPPLSSYNEQFF
DNA: TGTGCCACCCCCCCCTTAAGCTCCTACAATGAGCAGTTCTTC

size: many
D: NA
V: TRBV12-3/TRBV12-4
J: TRBJ1-2
CDR3: CASSPGDGYTF
DNA: TGTGCCAGCAGTCCAGGGGACGGCTACACCTTC

size: NA
D: NA
V: TRBV6-2/TRBV6-3
J: TRBJ1-5
CDR3: CASSYEGQPSNQPQHF
DNA: TGTGCCAGCAGTTACGAGGGCCAGCCCAGCAATCAGCCCCAGCATTTT

size: NA
D: TRBD2
V: TRBV11-2
J: TRBJ2-1
CDR3: CASSWIAGGVGPYNEQFF
DNA: TGTGCCAGCAGCTGGATAGCGGGAGGGGTGGGCCCCTACAATGAGCAGTTCTTC